This TCR beta chain was recovered during a study of T cell responses to AZD1222 COVID-19 vaccine (dated by TCRdb to the early 2020s). About the study as a whole: AZD1222 recipients whose second dose came at about 4 weeks and those whose second dose came at about 12 weeks were combined into one group, since spike-specific TCR depth and breadth did not differ between the two schedules. Enrollment into the trials was organized by age into subgroups of 18-55, 56-69 and 70-plus years, and those subgroups contained roughly 150, 30 and 60 TCR-sequenced participants, respectively. A total of about 250 trial participants underwent TCR sequencing, of whom more than 200 had received two doses of AZD1222 and around 26 had received two doses of the MenACWY control vaccine.

According to the study, the label for this sample's time point signals: baseline before first vaccination. Vaccinee samples were obtained from the UK trials COV001 and COV002, which included a single-blind randomized controlled phase 2/3 trial of AZD1222 (ChAdOx1 nCoV-19) in healthy adults. For TCRbeta chain sequencing, PBMC samples from trial participants were taken at day 0 and at day 28 after the second dose. Broader findings and caveats from the paper: Conclusions about previously exposed vaccinees are limited, since just five to seven AZD1222 recipients were seropositive for SARS-CoV-2 at baseline. After two AZD1222 doses, spike-specific TCR breadth and depth were significantly higher than at day 0 and than in MenACWY recipients. Most participants were white British and females outnumbered males, and the authors suggested that clonal diversity may have been underestimated. The 56-69-year group was small, and its depth increase did not reach significance, likely because of low power. Reportedly, almost half of the unique spike-specific TCRs recognized epitopes lying outside the regions that are mutated in the B.1.351 and B.1.1.7 variants. Because no day 14 peak-response samples were available, the repertoires could be characterized only after the peak T cell response. The vaccine-associated CD4 TCRs covered the entire spike protein, and the dominant responses fell in regions 160-218 and 743-854.

The CDR3 regions of human TCRbeta chains were subjected to immunosequencing. On the authors' methods: TCRs in the repertoires were matched against a reference library of SARS-CoV-2-specific TCRs that had been generated with the MIRA antigen-specificity platform. Breadth was defined as the fraction of unique TCRs that were SARS-CoV-2-associated, and depth was defined as the fraction of total T cells that were SARS-CoV-2-associated. Using the MIRA data, every spike-specific TCR was mapped to the spike region that the TCR reacted to and assigned to either a CD4 or a CD8 class. Log10-transformed breadth and depth values were compared by one-way ANOVA with Sidak's multiple comparisons tests. Imported from immuneACCESS, the table was reduced by TCRdb to in-frame sequences with V and J called. These copies leave out some clones; in studies compared against another copy, an unresolved V gene accounts for under half, and the cause of the remainder is not known. The V and J calls and clone size were taken over from that table, and D and trimming were inferred from the DNA. The sample has 100,000 to 150,000 clones on record, roughly 89% of them singletons. The ten largest make up about 6% of the sample.

This clone was recorded many times. What antigen it recognizes has not been identified. No quality values exist for individual bases; no much larger clone is one base distant. Taken from cysteine to phenylalanine, the CDR3 has 11 residues. The sequence is cut down to CDR3 DNA, 33 bases in frame from base 1. Taken from the germline V gene, the CDR1 and CDR2 loops are SNHLY and FYNNEI. V drops 8 bases and J drops 9 bases, leaving 13 bases in between. The TCR sequence derives from an adult in good health. The sequence links TRBV2 to TRBJ1-1; the D segment cannot be called with confidence. This material consisted of peripheral blood, taken on day 0 of AZD1222 vaccination. The CDR3: CASWSSPKAFF. The sequenced DNA is TGTGCCAGCTGGTCCAGCCCCAAAGCTTTCTTT.